Below are 24 T cell receptor beta chains sequenced from a single sample in a study of blood T cell repertoires in COVID-19. Profiling relied on immunoSEQ multiplex PCR, and the TCRdb table lists in-frame clones only, not all of them. The sample includes a few hundred thousand clones, 87% of them seen just once. Sequenced input: PBMCs or T cells enriched from blood (not recorded which). Every receptor here comes from a woman in her twenties or thirties who had recovered from COVID-19.

The rearrangement joins TRBV28 to TRBJ2-7; 8 bases line up with TRBD1. This CDR3 is 16 amino acids long. Germline CDR1 is MDHEN and CDR2 is SYDVKM. Trimming removed 5 bases from V and 2 bases from J; junction bases left unmatched: 11. The CDR3: CASSPHQGAGPYEQYF. The CDR3 DNA is TGTGCCAGCAGTCCCCACCAGGGGGCAGGGCCCTACGAGCAGTACTTC.

The V and J genes are TRBV5-1 and TRBJ2-2; TRBD1 might be the D (6 bases). The V and J ends lost 7 bases and 7 bases respectively, with 20 bases between them. The CDR3 totals 15 residues. Per germline, CDR1 SGHRS and CDR2 YFSETQ. CDR3 loop: CASGATGTTGGELFF. Written as DNA, the CDR3 is TGCGCCAGCGGGGCAACAGGGACCACAGGCGGGGAGCTGTTTTTT.

The CDR3 bases are TGTGCCAGTAGTTTGGGACAGGGGTTCTACGAGCAGTACTTC. Protein sequence: CASSLGQGFYEQYF. The V call is TRBV19, the J call TRBJ2-7, with 10 bases fitting TRBD1. Per the germline V gene, CDR1 is LNHDA and CDR2 is SQIVND (reference sequence). This CDR3 spans 14 amino acids. J gave up 3 bases and V 5 bases, and 4 bases lay outside the gene matches.

The chain joins TRBV6-1 to TRBJ1-3; D unclear. Between the trimmed V and J ends, which lost 2 bases and 1 base, there was a span of 6 bases. The CDR3 runs 14 residues. Germline lookup yields CDR1 MNHNS and CDR2 SASEGT. CDR3 nucleotide sequence: TGTGCCAGCAGTGAATACGGGTCTGGAAACACCATATATTTT. Translation: CASSEYGSGNTIYF.

V gene TRBV11-2 combines with J gene TRBJ2-1; TRBD2 matches 11 bases. Trimming removed 1 base from V and 10 bases from J; junction bases left unmatched: 6. The CDR3 covers 15 residues. Germline lookup yields CDR1 SGHAT and CDR2 FQNNGV. CDR3 protein: CASSLGASGGREQFF. For the CDR3, the DNA is TGTGCCAGCAGCTTAGGGGCTAGCGGGGGGAGAGAGCAGTTCTTC.

V is TRBV7-2 and J is TRBJ2-5, with 9 bases fitting TRBD1. Germline V lookup: CDR1 SGHTA, CDR2 FQGNSA. The CDR3 sequence is 14 residues long. The ends lost 2 bases at V and 5 bases at J; junction bases unmatched: 3. Here the CDR3 reads CASSLTGGAETQYF. The CDR3 nucleotides are TGTGCCAGCAGCTTAACAGGGGGCGCGGAGACCCAGTACTTC.

This clone appeared a single time. The chain links TRBV28 to TRBJ1-4; perhaps TRBD1 as D (5 bases). Per germline, CDR1 MDHEN and CDR2 SYDVKM. Trimming took off 7 bases at V and 3 bases at J, with 18 bases between the two ends. The CDR3 loop spans 16 amino acids. The CDR3 DNA follows: TGTGCCAGCAAAAAAGGAGGGGAGGCTGCTAATGAAAAACTGTTTTTT. The encoded protein is CASKKGGEAANEKLFF.

This clone occurred a few times. The V gene is TRBV30, the J gene TRBJ1-2; 7 bases are a match to TRBD1. V lost 4 bases to trimming and J lost 3 bases; unmatched junction nucleotides: 8. This CDR3 is built from 14 residues. The germline gives CDR1 GTSNPN, CDR2 SVGIG (reference sequence). The CDR3 sequence is CAWNSGGRDYGYTF. The CDR3 nucleotides read TGTGCCTGGAACTCAGGGGGGCGGGACTATGGCTACACCTTC.

The gene calls are TRBV7-8 and TRBJ1-1; weak D call: TRBD1 (6 bases). CDR1 and CDR2 from the germline V gene are SGHVS and FQNEAQ. The CDR3 is 15 residues long. V lost 3 bases to trimming and J lost 0 bases, with 11 bases between them. As DNA, the CDR3 is TGTGCCAGCAGCTTTAGTGGGGGCGTGAACACTGAAGCTTTCTTT. It codes for CASSFSGGVNTEAFF.

This clone was seen a few times. V usage is TRBV28 and J usage is TRBJ2-4, with 8 bases fitting TRBD1. This CDR3 region has 14 residues. The germline CDR1 and CDR2 sequences are MDHEN and SYDVKM. Trimming removed 3 bases from V and 6 bases from J; junction bases left unmatched: 4. CDR3 sequence: CASSFPGQVNIQYF. CDR3 in DNA: TGTGCCAGCAGTTTCCCGGGACAGGTAAACATTCAGTACTTC.

The chain links TRBV28 to TRBJ1-2, with 9 bases aligning to TRBD1. The CDR3 is 16 residues long. Germline V gene sequence: CDR1 MDHEN, CDR2 SYDVKM. V trimming: 3 bases; J trimming: 5 bases; junction bases outside the gene matches: 10. The CDR3 sequence: CASSFPPGTGTYGYTF. The CDR3 bases are TGTGCCAGCAGTTTTCCCCCCGGGACAGGGACTTATGGCTACACCTTC.

This rearrangement joins TRBV5-1 to TRBJ1-5, with TRBD1 matching 11 bases. This CDR3 comprises 17 residues. The J segment lost 0 bases and the V segment lost 2 bases, leaving 4 bases of the junction unmatched. Germline values: CDR1 SGHRS, CDR2 YFSETQ. The CDR3 here is CASSLGTGGFSNQPQHF. CDR3 sequence (DNA): TGCGCCAGCAGCTTAGGGACAGGGGGTTTTAGCAATCAGCCCCAGCATTTT.

The chain uses TRBV5-4 and TRBJ1-2; TRBD1 aligns across 9 bases. CDR1 and CDR2 (germline): SGHNT, YYREEE (reference sequence). The CDR3 runs 16 residues. Germline trimming cut 4 bases from V and 2 bases from J; bases unmatched to any gene: 9. The CDR3 loop is CASSTPGQGLNYGYTF. As DNA, the CDR3 is TGTGCCAGCAGCACGCCGGGACAGGGACTAAACTATGGCTACACCTTC.

The chain recombines TRBV6-2 or TRBV6-3 with TRBJ1-1; 7 nucleotides line up with TRBD1. Germline values: CDR1 MNHEY, CDR2 SVGEGT. The CDR3 is 15 amino acids. The J segment lost 3 bases and the V segment lost 5 bases, leaving 9 bases of the junction unmatched. CDR3 residues: CASSGRQGSDTEAFF. The CDR3 nucleotides are TGTGCCAGCAGTGGCCGACAGGGATCGGACACTGAAGCTTTCTTT.

The gene calls are TRBV28 and TRBJ1-4; a weak D match, TRBD1 (5 bases). CDR1 MDHEN and CDR2 SYDVKM come from the germline V gene. The V and J ends lost 4 bases and 0 bases respectively, with 9 bases between them. CDR3 length equals 15 residues. CDR3 bases: TGTGCCAGCAGTTCCCAGGGCGCAACTAATGAAAAACTGTTTTTT. Translating gives CASSSQGATNEKLFF. The complete variable domain, with remaining parts taken from reference TRBV28 and TRBJ1-4, reads DVKVTQSSRYLVKRTGEKVFLECVQDMDHENMFWYRQDPGLGLRLIYFSYDVKMKEKGDIPEGYSVSREKKERFSLILESASTNQTSMYLCASSSQGATNEKLFFGSGTQLSVL.

This sequence joins TRBV6-5 and TRBJ2-7; possibly TRBD1 for D (6 bases). The CDR3 length is 15 residues. Germline loops: CDR1 MNHEY, CDR2 SVGAGI. Trimming shortened V by 5 bases and J by 1 base, and 15 bases separated the two germline ends. This chain's CDR3 is CASSQPGTKSYEQYF. CDR3 bases: TGTGCCAGCAGTCAGCCCGGGACAAAATCCTACGAGCAGTACTTC.

This chain uses TRBV13 with TRBJ1-2, with 9 bases lining up with TRBD1. V shed 0 bases, J shed 0 bases, and the junction held 8 bases outside the gene matches. The CDR3 sequence is 18 residues long. The V gene's germline CDR1 is PRHDT and CDR2 FYEKMQ (reference sequence). CDR3 nucleotides: TGTGCCAGCAGCTTAGGGCCGGGACAGGGCCTCGCTAACTATGGCTACACCTTC. It specifies CASSLGPGQGLANYGYTF.

The table lists this clone with a count of one. The rearrangement uses TRBV28 and TRBJ1-4, with 8 bases aligning to TRBD1. The CDR3 loop spans 15 amino acids. V shed 3 bases and J 6 bases; nucleotides not matched to a gene: 6. From germline, CDR1 is MDHEN and CDR2 SYDVKM. CDR3 nucleotide sequence: TGTGCCAGCAGTTTGGGAGGACAGGGACATGAAAAACTGTTTTTT. It is translated as CASSLGGQGHEKLFF.

The chain recombines TRBV28 with TRBJ1-2; TRBD1 agrees at 8 bases. Germline V lookup: CDR1 MDHEN, CDR2 SYDVKM. V lost 6 bases to trimming and J lost 8 bases; unmatched junction nucleotides: 11. The CDR3 consists of 14 residues. The CDR3 DNA sequence: TGTGCCAGCAGGCCAGGATTGGACAGGGTCGGCTACACCTTC. Translating gives CASRPGLDRVGYTF.

The chain has TRBV28 and TRBJ1-2, with D unclear. Germline CDR1 MDHEN, CDR2 SYDVKM. Trimming took off 6 bases at V and 8 bases at J, with 19 bases between the two ends. CDR3 length: 14 amino acids. The CDR3 loop is CASSRDIVGFGYTF. The CDR3 DNA reads as TGTGCCAGCAGCAGAGACATAGTTGGCTTCGGCTACACCTTC.

The V call is TRBV27, the J call TRBJ2-2; maybe TRBD1 (5 bases). This CDR3 spans 16 amino acids. The germline gives CDR1 MNHEY, CDR2 SMNVEV (reference sequence). Trimming left V 5 bases short and J 4 bases short, with 17 bases between. The chain's CDR3 is CASSLVTASGTGELFF. CDR3 coding DNA: TGTGCCAGCAGTCTCGTGACAGCTTCGGGCACCGGGGAGCTGTTTTTT.

The J gene is TRBJ1-4, the V gene TRBV25-1; 7 bases map to TRBD1. Germline assignment: CDR1 MGHDK and CDR2 SYGVNS. The V segment lost 2 bases and the J segment 4 bases; nucleotides outside the gene matches: 4. The CDR3 is 15 residues long. The CDR3 here is CASSEEGQINEKLFF. The DNA of the CDR3 is TGTGCCAGCAGTGAAGAGGGACAGATTAATGAAAAACTGTTTTTT.

This chain joins TRBV6-5 and TRBJ1-2, with D unresolved. The CDR3 spans 14 residues. Per the germline V gene, CDR1 is MNHEY and CDR2 is SVGAGI. Trimming cost V 4 bases and J 8 bases, with 17 bases left between them. The CDR3: CASSSPQANRGYTF. CDR3 nucleotides: TGTGCCAGCAGTTCACCTCAGGCCAATCGCGGCTACACCTTC.

The chain combines TRBV5-1 with TRBJ2-3; D is uncertain. V was shortened by 0 bases and J by 0 bases, with 11 bases between the two germline ends. The CDR3 is made up of 16 amino acids. CDR1 and CDR2 from the germline V gene are SGHRS and YFSETQ. The CDR3 region has the DNA TGCGCCAGCAGCTTGGGGGTGACACCCAGCACAGATACGCAGTATTTT. Translation gives CASSLGVTPSTDTQYF.